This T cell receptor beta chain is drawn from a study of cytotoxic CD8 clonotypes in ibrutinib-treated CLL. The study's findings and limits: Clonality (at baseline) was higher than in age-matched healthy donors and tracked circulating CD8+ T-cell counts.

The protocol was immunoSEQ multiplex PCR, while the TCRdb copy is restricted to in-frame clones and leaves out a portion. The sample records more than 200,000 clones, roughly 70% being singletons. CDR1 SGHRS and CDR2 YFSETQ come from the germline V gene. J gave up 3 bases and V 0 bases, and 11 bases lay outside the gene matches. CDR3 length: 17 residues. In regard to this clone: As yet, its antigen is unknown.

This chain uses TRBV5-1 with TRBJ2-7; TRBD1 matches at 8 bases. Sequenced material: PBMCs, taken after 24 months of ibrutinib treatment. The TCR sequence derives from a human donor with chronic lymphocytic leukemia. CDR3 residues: CASSLGPGQGSVYEQYF. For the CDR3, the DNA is TGCGCCAGCAGCTTGGGTCCCGGACAGGGTTCGGTCTACGAGCAGTACTTC.